This TCR beta chain came from a study of cytomegalovirus exposure and HLA in healthy donors. About the research overall: Earlier work reported approximately 100 million unique TCR beta sequences from some 180 million T cells. Genotyping showed around four fifths of over 350 donors falling in the Caucasian-associated ancestry cluster.

With 60 Vbeta and 13 Jbeta primers, the PCR was carried out. The repertoire was sequenced with immunoSEQ multiplex PCR; TCRdb's copy has only in-frame clones and lacks some. This sample has roughly 190,000 clones; roughly 80% occur once, and the top ten carry 2.9%. Trimming took 6 bases from V and 1 from J, leaving 9 bases between them. This CDR3 is built from 13 residues. CDR1 and CDR2 from the germline V gene are ENHRY and SYGVKD. The origin of this receptor is a female donor in good health and CMV-seronegative. The specimen sequenced was PBMCs. The chain couples TRBV10-3 to TRBJ1-1, with unresolved D. CDR3 residues: CAIRGAGNTEAFF. The CDR3 coding sequence is TGTGCCATCAGAGGAGCGGGGAACACTGAAGCTTTCTTT.